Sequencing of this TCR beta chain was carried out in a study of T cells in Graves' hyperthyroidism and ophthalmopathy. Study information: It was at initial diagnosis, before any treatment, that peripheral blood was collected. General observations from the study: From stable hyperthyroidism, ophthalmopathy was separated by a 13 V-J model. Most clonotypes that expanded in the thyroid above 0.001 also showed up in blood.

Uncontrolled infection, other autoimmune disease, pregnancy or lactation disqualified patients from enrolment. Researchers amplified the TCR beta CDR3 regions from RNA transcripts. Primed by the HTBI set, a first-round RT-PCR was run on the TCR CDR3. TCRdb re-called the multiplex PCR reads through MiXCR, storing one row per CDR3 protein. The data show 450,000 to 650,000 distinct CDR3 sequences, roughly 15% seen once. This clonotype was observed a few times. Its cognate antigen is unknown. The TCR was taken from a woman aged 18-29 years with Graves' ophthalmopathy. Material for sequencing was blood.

This CDR3 is CASSYRVDPFNEQFF. The CDR3, as DNA: TGTGCCAGCAGTTACCGGGTCGACCCTTTCAATGAGCAGTTCTTC. V and J are TRBV6-5 and TRBJ2-1; D not resolved. The ends were cut back, 2 bases at V and 6 bases at J, with 14 bases in the middle. This CDR3 is 15 amino acids long. Germline assignment: CDR1 MNHEY and CDR2 SVGAGI.